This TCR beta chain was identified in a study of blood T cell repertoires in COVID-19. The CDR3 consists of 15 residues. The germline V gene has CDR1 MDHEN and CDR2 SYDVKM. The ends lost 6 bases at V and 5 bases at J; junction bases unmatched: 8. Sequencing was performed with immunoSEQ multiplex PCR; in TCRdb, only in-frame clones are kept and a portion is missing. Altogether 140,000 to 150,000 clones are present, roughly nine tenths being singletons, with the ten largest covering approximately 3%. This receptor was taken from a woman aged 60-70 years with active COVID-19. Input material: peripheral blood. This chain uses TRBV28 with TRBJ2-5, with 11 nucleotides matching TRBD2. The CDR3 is CASSKTSGRTETQYF. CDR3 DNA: TGTGCCAGCAGCAAAACTAGCGGGAGAACTGAGACCCAGTACTTC.